The clone carrying this T cell receptor beta chain was counted ten times or more. Its antigen is unknown. An end of the junction differs from the germline gene, which may be a read error. These data come from a study of T cells in Graves' hyperthyroidism and ophthalmopathy. Calling Graves' hyperthyroidism stable meant ophthalmopathy did not progress within 18 months. The study excluded patients with uncontrolled infection, other autoimmune disease, pregnancy or lactation. Overall study results and limits: Researchers report that a 13 V-J model separated ophthalmopathy from stable hyperthyroidism.

The CDR3 has 14 amino acids. Germline CDR1 SQVTM, CDR2 ANQGSEA. Amplification targeted TCR beta CDR3 regions from RNA transcripts. HTBI primers were used for first-round RT-PCR of the TCR CDR3. Each CDR3 protein gets one entry after TCRdb re-called the multiplex PCR reads with MiXCR. The table lists about 320,000 distinct CDR3 sequences, 16% of them singletons. Specimen: blood. This receptor was obtained from a man aged 30-40 years with Graves' hyperthyroidism. J is TRBJ2-1 and V is TRBV29-1; 10 bases match TRBD2. The CDR3 sequence: CSVEGTSDHNEQFF. The CDR3 region has the DNA TGCAGCGTCGAAGGGACTAGCGACCACAATGAGCAGTTCTTC.